This paragraph covers one T cell receptor (beta chain) sequence. As yet, its antigen is unknown. This record comes from a study of shared clonotypes between healthy human individuals. Every immunoSEQ plate was one replicate of a subset's evenly spread DNA. Method: immunoSEQ multiplex PCR; TCRdb's copy keeps in-frame clones and lacks some. The sample records 2.5 million or so clones, around 90% being singletons. Study-level points and caveats: On the whole, naive subsets had larger estimated richness than memory subsets had. Clonotype sharing among donors likely depends on sequencing depth.

The germline CDR1 and CDR2 sequences are GTSNPN and SVGIG (reference sequence). With 5 bases clipped from V and 0 bases from J, the junction kept 13 bases outside the gene matches. The CDR3 contains 18 residues. This rearrangement joins TRBV30 to TRBJ1-4; 9 bases are a match to TRBD1. This sequence was found in a man aged 18 to 30 in good health. The sequenced sample was naive CD4+ T cells sorted from blood. Specified subset: CD45RA+ positively selected. The CDR3 sequence is CAWSSPTGGVATNEKLFF. DNA for the CDR3: TGTGCCTGGTCTTCCCCGACAGGGGGGGTTGCAACTAATGAAAAACTGTTTTTT.